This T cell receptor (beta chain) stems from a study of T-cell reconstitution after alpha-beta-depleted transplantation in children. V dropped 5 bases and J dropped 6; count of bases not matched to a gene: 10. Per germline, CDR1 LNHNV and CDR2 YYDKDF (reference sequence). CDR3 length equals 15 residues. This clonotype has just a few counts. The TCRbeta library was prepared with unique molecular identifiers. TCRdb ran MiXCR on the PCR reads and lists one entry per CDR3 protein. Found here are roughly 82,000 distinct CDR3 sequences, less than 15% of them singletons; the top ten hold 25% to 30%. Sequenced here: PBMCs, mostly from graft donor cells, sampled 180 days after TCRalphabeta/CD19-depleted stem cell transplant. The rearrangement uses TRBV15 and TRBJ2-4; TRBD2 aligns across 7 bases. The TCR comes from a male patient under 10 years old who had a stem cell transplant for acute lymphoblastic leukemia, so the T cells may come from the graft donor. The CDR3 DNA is TGTGCCACCAGCTGGCGTACGGGGGGAGTAAACATTCAGTACTTC. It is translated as CATSWRTGGVNIQYF.